The source of this T cell receptor (beta chain) is a study of blood T cell repertoires in COVID-19. For the study at large: Whether acute or convalescent, the COVID-19 samples came from the United States, Italy and Spain. T cells, B-cell-depleted T cells, or PBMCs supplied cDNA or gDNA.

This clone has just one count. In germline, CDR1 is LGHNA, CDR2 YSLEER. This CDR3 comprises 16 residues. J gave up 5 bases and V 0 bases, and 7 bases lay outside the gene matches. Original analysis: Amplification of reference gene primers provided the estimated nucleated cell counts. The repertoire was sequenced with immunoSEQ multiplex PCR; TCRdb's copy has only in-frame clones and lacks some. That table furnishes V, J and clone size, whereas the DNA furnished D and trimming. The sample contains around 210,000 clones, roughly nine tenths of which appear only once. Sequenced: peripheral blood. The V and J genes are TRBV4-3 and TRBJ1-5; 7 nucleotides line up with TRBD1. The receptor comes from a woman aged 70-85 years with acute or convalescent COVID-19. The chain's CDR3 is CASSQDVNRGDQPQHF. For the CDR3, the DNA is TGCGCCAGCAGCCAAGACGTGAACAGGGGAGATCAGCCCCAGCATTTT.